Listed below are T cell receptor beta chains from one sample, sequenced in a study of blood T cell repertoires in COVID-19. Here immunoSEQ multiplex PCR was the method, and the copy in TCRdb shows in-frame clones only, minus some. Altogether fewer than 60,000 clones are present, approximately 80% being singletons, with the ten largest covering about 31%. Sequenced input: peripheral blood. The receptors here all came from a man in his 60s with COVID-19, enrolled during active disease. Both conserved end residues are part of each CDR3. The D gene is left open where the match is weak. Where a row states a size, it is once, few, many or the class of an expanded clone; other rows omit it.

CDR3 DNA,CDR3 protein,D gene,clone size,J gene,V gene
TGTGCCATCAGTGACCAAGGACTCCCCCCTCGGAACATTCAGTACTTC,CAISDQGLPPRNIQYF,-,-,TRBJ2-4,TRBV10-3
TGTGCCAGCAGTCCAGAGGGCAATCAGCCCCAGCATTTT,CASSPEGNQPQHF,-,-,TRBJ1-5,TRBV6-4
TGTGCCAGCAGCTACCCATGGCAGGTCTCCTACGAGCAGTACTTC,CASSYPWQVSYEQYF,-,-,TRBJ2-7,TRBV7-4
TGTGCCAGCAGCTCGGGGGGGACGGGCGAGCAGTACTTC,CASSSGGTGEQYF,TRBD2,-,TRBJ2-7,TRBV12-3/TRBV12-4
TGTGCCAGCTCACCAATGGGACAGGTTAGCAATCAGCCCCAGCATTTT,CASSPMGQVSNQPQHF,TRBD1,-,TRBJ1-5,TRBV18
TGTGCCAGCAGCCCCCCTCGCGGGAGGGTTGATTACAATGAGCAGTTCTTC,CASSPPRGRVDYNEQFF,TRBD2,-,TRBJ2-1,TRBV6-2/TRBV6-3
TGTGCCAGCAGCTTAGGGACCACAGGGATTTCCTACAATGAGCAGTTCTTC,CASSLGTTGISYNEQFF,-,-,TRBJ2-1,TRBV5-5
TGCGCCAGTGCCGATAGCGGGAGTGGGTACAATGAGCAGTTCTTC,CASADSGSGYNEQFF,TRBD2,-,TRBJ2-1,TRBV4-3
TGTGCCAGTCCCCCTCTAGCGGGAGGTGGGGATGAGCAGTTCTTC,CASPPLAGGGDEQFF,TRBD2,-,TRBJ2-1,TRBV2
TGCGCCAGCAAGCGGGGCCGGACGATTATGGTCGGCCTAGATGAGCAGTTCTTC,CASKRGRTIMVGLDEQFF,TRBD2,-,TRBJ2-1,TRBV5-1
TGCGCCAGCAGTGAGTCAGGAACAGGGGGCATGGAAGGCGAAAAACTGTTTTTT,CASSESGTGGMEGEKLFF,TRBD1,-,TRBJ1-4,TRBV10-2
TGTGCCAGCAGCTTAAGTACGCTAGCTTACCACGAGCAGTACTTC,CASSLSTLAYHEQYF,-,-,TRBJ2-7,TRBV11-3
TGTGCCACCAGTGACCCCCCGAGACAGGGGGCACGGGTGGGAGTGCAGCCCCAGCATTTT,CATSDPPRQGARVGVQPQHF,TRBD1,-,TRBJ1-5,TRBV24-1
TGTGCCAGCAGCTTAGAAGCAGGGCGCTCTGGGGCCAACGTCCTGACTTTC,CASSLEAGRSGANVLTF,-,-,TRBJ2-6,TRBV11-3
TGCGCCAGCAGCGCCCTGACAGGGGCGCAGGGAGTTGGCTACACCTTC,CASSALTGAQGVGYTF,TRBD1,-,TRBJ1-2,TRBV5-1
TGTGCCAGCAGCCAGGGCGCAGGGGACGGTGGAAACACCATATATTTT,CASSQGAGDGGNTIYF,-,-,TRBJ1-3,TRBV4-2
TGTGCCTACGAGAAGCGGGGGGGATACGAGCAGTACTTC,CAYEKRGGYEQYF,TRBD2,-,TRBJ2-7,TRBV7-9
TGTGCCAGCACCCAGCGGAGAACCGGGGAGCTGTTTTTT,CASTQRRTGELFF,-,-,TRBJ2-2,TRBV6-5
TGCGCCAGCAGCTTGGTTCCCCCGGGAACAAACACTGAAGCTTTCTTT,CASSLVPPGTNTEAFF,-,-,TRBJ1-1,TRBV5-1
TGTGCCAGCTCACCGGCCAGGGGAAGCAATGAGCAGTTCTTC,CASSPARGSNEQFF,-,-,TRBJ2-1,TRBV18
TGTGCCAGCAGTTCCATAGCGGCAAATGAGCAGTTCTTC,CASSSIAANEQFF,-,-,TRBJ2-1,TRBV7-2
TGTGCCAGCAGCTTTGGACTGATGAACACTGAAGCTTTCTTT,CASSFGLMNTEAFF,-,-,TRBJ1-1,TRBV7-9
TGCGCCAGCAGCTTGCAGGGCAGCACCGGGGAGCTGTTTTTT,CASSLQGSTGELFF,-,-,TRBJ2-2,TRBV5-1
TGCAGCGTTGGGGGCGATGGTAGCGGGGGACGGAATGAGCAGTTCTTC,CSVGGDGSGGRNEQFF,TRBD2,-,TRBJ2-1,TRBV29-1
TGTGCCAGCAGTTTAGGGCTAAACACTGAAGCTTTCTTT,CASSLGLNTEAFF,-,-,TRBJ1-1,TRBV27
TGTGCCAGCAGTGAGAGGGTAGGGAACACCGGGGAGCTGTTTTTT,CASSERVGNTGELFF,-,once,TRBJ2-2,TRBV25-1